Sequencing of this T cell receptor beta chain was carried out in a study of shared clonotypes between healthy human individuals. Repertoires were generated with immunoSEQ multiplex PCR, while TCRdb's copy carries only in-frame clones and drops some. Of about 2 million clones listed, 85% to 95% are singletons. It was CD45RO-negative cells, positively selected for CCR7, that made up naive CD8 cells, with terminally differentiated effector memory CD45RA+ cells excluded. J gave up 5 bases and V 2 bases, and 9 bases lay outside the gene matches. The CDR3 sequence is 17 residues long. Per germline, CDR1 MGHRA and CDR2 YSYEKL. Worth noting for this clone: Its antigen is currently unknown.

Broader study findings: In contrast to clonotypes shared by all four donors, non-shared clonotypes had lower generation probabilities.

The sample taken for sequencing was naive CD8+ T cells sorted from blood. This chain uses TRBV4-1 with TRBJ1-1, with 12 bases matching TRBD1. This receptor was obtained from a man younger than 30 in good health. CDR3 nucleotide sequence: TGCGCCAGCAGCCAACTCCCGGGACAGGGGGCGGGGACTGAAGCTTTCTTT. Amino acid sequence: CASSQLPGQGAGTEAFF.